This T cell receptor (beta chain) was sequenced during a study of breast tumors, draining lymph nodes, adjacent tissues. This clonotype was detected ten times or more. Breast cancer patients provided tissue from their axillary draining lymph nodes. V was pared by 4 bases and J by 3 bases, with 4 bases of the junction left unmatched. Germline CDR1 SGHRS, CDR2 YFSETQ. The CDR3 loop spans 14 amino acids. MiXCR, run by TCRdb on the multiplex PCR reads, gives a single entry per CDR3 protein. The data show about 180,000 distinct CDR3 sequences, 30% to 35% seen once. The sequenced material came from axillary lymph node tissue. V usage is TRBV5-1 and J usage is TRBJ2-7, with 10 bases matching TRBD1. The sequence came from a female donor with breast cancer. Some clones in this sample may be carry-over from other donors' samples. The CDR3, as DNA: TGCGCCAGCAGCACCGGGACAGGGGTCTACGAGCAGTACTTC. Translated: CASSTGTGVYEQYF.